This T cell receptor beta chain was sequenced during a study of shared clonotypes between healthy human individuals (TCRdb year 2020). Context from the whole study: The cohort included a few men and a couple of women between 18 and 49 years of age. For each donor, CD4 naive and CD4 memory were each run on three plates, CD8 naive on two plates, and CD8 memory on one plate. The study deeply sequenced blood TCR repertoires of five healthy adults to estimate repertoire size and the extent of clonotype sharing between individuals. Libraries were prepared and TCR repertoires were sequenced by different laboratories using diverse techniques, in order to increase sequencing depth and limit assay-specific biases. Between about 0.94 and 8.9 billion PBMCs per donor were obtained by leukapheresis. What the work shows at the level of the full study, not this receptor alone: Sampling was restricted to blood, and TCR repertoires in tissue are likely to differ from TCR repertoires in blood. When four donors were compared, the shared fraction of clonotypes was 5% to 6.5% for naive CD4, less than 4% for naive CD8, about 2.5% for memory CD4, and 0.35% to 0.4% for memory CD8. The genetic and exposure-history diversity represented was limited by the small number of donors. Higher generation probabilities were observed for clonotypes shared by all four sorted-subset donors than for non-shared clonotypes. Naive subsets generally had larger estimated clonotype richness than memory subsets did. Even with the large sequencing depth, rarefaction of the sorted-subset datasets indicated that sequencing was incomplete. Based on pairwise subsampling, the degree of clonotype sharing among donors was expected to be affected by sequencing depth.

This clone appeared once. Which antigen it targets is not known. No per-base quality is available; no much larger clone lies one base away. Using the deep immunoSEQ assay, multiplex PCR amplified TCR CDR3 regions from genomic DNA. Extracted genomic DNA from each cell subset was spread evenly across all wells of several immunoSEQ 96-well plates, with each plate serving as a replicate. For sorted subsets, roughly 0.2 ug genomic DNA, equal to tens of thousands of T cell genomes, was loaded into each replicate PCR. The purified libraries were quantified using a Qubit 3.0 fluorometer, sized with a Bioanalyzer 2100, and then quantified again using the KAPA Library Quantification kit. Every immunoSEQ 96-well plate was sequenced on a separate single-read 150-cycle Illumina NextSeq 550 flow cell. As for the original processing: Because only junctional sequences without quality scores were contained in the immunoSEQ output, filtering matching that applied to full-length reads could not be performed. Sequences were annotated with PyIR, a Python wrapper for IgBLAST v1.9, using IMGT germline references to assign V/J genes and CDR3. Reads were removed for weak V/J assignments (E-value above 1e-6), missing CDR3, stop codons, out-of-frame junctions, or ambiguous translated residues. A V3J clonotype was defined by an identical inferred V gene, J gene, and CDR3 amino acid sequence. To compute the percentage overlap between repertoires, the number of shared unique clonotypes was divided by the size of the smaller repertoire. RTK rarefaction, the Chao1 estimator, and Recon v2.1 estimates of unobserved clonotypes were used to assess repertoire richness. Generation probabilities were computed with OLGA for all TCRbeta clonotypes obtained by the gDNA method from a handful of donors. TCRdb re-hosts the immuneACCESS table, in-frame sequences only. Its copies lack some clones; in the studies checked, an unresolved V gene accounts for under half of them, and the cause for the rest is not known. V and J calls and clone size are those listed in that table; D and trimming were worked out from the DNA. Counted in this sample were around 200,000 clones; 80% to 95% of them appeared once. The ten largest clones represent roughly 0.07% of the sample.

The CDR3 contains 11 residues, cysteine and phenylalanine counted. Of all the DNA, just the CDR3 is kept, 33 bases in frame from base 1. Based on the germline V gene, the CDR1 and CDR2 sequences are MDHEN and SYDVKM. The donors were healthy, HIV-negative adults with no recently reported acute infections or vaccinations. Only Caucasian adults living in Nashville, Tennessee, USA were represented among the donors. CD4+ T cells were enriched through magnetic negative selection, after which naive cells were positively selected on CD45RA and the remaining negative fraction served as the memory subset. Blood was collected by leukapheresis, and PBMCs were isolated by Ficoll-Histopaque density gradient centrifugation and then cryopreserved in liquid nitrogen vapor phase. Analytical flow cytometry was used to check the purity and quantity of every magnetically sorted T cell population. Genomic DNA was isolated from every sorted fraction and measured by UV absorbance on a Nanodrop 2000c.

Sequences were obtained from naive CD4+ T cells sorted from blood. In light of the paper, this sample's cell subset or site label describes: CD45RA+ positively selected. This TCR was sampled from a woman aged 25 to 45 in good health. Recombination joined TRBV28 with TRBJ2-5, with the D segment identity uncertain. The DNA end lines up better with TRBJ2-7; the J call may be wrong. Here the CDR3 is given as CASSSHYEQYF. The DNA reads TGTGCCAGCAGTTCCCACTACGAGCAGTACTTC.